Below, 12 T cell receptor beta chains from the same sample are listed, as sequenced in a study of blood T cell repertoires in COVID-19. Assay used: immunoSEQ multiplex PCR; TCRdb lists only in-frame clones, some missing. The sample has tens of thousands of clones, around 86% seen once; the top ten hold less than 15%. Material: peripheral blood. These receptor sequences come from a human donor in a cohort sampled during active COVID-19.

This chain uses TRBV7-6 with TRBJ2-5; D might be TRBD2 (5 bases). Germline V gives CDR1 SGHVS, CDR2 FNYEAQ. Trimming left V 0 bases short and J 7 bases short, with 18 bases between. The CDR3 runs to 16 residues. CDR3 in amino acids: CASSLASGSGSGTQYF. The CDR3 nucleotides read TGTGCCAGCAGCTTAGCAAGTGGAAGCGGATCGGGGACCCAGTACTTC.

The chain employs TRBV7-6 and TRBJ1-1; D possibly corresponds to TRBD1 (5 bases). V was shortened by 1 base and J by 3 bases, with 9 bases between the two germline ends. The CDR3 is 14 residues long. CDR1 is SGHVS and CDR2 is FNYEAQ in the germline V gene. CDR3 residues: CASSLGGTDTEAFF. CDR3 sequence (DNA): TGTGCCAGCAGCTTAGGGGGCACGGACACTGAAGCTTTCTTT.

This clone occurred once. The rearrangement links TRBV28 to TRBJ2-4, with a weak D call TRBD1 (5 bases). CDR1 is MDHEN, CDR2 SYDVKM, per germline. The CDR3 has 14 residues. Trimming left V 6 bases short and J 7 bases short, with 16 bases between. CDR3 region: CASRTTGAGNIQYF. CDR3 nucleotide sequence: TGTGCCAGCAGAACCACAGGCGCCGGGAACATTCAGTACTTC.

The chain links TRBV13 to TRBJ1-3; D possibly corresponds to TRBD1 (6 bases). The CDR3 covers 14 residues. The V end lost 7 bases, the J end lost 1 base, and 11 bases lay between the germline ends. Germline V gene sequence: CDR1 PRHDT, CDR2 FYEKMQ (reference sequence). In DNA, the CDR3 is TGTGCCAGCAACTCCAGGGGTTCTGGAAACACCATATATTTT. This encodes CASNSRGSGNTIYF.

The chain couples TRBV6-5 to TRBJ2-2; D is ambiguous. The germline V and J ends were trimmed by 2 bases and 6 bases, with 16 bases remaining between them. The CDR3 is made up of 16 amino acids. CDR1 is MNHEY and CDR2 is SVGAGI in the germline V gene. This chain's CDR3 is CASSYGQAPKAGELFF. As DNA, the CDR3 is TGTGCCAGCAGTTACGGGCAGGCCCCCAAGGCCGGGGAGCTGTTTTTT.

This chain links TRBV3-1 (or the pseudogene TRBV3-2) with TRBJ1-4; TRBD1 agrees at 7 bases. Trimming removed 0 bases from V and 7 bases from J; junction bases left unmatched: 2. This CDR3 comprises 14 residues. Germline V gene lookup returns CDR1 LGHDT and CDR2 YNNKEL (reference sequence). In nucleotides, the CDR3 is TGTGCCAGCAGCCAAGAGTGGACAGGTGAAAAACTGTTTTTT. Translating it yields CASSQEWTGEKLFF.

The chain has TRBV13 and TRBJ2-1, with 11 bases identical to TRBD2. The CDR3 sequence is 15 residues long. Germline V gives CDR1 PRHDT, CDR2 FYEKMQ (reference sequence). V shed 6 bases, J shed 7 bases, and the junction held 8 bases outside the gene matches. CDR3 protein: CASSFETSGVNEQFF. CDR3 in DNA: TGTGCCAGCAGTTTCGAGACTAGCGGGGTTAATGAGCAGTTCTTC.

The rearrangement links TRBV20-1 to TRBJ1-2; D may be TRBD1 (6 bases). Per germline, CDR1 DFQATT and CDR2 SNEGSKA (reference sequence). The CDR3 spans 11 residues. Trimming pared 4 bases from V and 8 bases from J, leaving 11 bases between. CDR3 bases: TGCAGTGCTACGGGACATATCGGCTACACCTTC. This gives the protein CSATGHIGYTF.

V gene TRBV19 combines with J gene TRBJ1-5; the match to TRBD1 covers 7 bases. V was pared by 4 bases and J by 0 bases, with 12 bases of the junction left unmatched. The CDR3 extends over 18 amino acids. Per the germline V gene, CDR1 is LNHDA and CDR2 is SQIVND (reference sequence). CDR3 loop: CASSTQPSGGYSNQPQHF. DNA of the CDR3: TGTGCCAGTAGTACCCAGCCGTCAGGGGGTTATAGCAATCAGCCCCAGCATTTT.

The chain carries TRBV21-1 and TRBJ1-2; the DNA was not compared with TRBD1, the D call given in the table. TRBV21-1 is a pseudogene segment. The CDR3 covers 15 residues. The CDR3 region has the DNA TGTGCCAGCAGCACCCAGGGACATTTACGGGATGGCTACACCTTC. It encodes CASSTQGHLRDGYTF.

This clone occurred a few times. DNA for the CDR3: TGTGCCAGCAGCGATATCGACAGGGGTTTCTATGGCTACACCTTC. Encoded protein: CASSDIDRGFYGYTF. The V gene is TRBV6-5, the J gene TRBJ1-2; 8 nucleotides line up with TRBD1. The CDR3 is 15 residues long. The germline V gene has CDR1 MNHEY and CDR2 SVGAGI. V shed 6 bases and J 4 bases; nucleotides not matched to a gene: 10.

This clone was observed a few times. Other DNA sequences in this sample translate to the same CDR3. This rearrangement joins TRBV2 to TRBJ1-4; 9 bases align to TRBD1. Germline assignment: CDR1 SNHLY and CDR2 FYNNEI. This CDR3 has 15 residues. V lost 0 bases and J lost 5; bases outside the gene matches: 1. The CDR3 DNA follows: TGTGCCAGCAGTGAAGCCGGGACAGGGAATGAAAAACTGTTTTTT. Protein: CASSEAGTGNEKLFF.